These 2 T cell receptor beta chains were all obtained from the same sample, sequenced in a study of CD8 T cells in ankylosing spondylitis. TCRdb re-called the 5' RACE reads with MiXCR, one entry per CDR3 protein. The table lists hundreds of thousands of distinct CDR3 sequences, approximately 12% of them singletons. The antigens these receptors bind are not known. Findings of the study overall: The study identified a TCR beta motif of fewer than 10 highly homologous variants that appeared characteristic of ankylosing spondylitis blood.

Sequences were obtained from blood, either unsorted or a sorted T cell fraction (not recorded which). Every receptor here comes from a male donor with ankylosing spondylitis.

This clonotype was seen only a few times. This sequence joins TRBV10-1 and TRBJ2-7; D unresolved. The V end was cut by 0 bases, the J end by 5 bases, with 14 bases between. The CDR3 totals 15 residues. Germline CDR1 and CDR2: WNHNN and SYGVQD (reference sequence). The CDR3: CASSESGRPPDEQYF. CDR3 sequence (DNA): TGCGCCAGCAGTGAGTCTGGGCGGCCGCCGGACGAGCAGTACTTC.

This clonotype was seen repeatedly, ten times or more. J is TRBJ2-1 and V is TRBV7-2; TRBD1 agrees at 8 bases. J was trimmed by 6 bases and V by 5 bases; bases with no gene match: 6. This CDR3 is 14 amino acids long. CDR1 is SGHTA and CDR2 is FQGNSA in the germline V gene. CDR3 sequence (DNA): TGTGCCAGCAGCCCTCGACAGGGGTCCAATGAGCAGTTCTTC. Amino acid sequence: CASSPRQGSNEQFF.